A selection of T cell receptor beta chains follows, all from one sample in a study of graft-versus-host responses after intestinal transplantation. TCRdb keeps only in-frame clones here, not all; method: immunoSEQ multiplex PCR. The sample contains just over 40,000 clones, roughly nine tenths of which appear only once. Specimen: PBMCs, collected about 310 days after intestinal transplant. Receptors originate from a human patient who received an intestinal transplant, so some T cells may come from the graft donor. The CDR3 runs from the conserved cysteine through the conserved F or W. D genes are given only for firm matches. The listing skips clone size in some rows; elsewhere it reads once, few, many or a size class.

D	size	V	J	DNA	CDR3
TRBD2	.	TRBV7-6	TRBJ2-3	TGTGCCAGCAGCCCATCCTGGCGGGGGGCATCAAGCACAGATACGCAGTATTTT	CASSPSWRGASSTDTQYF
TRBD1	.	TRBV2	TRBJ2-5	TGTGCCAGCAGTGAATGGGGCAGGGGGCGTGAGACCCAGTACTTC	CASSEWGRGRETQYF
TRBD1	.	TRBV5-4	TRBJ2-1	TGTGCCAGCAAACCCTCAGGGGGCAATGAGCAGTTCTTC	CASKPSGGNEQFF
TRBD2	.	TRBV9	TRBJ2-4	TGTGCCAGCAGCGTACGGGGACTAGCGGTTGACATTCAGTACTTC	CASSVRGLAVDIQYF
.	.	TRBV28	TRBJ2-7	TGTGCCAGCAGTTCCTTATTCTACGAGCAGTACTTC	CASSSLFYEQYF
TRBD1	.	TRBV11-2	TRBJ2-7	TGTGCCAGCAGCTTAGATCGGGACAGCTCCTACGAGCAGTACTTC	CASSLDRDSSYEQYF
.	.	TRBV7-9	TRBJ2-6	TGTGCCAGCAGCAGTTCGCGGGGGCGACCTAACTCTGGGGCCAACGTCCTGACTTTC	CASSSSRGRPNSGANVLTF
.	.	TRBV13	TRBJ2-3	TGTGCCAGCAGCCCAGGCACAGATACGCAGTATTTT	CASSPGTDTQYF
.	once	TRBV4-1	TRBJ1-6	TGCGCCAGCAGCCAGTCAAATACACTGGGTTCACCCCTCCACTTT	CASSQSNTLGSPLHF
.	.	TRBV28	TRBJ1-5	TGTGCCAGCAGTTACTATACAGGGCCGGGTCAGCCCCAGCATTTT	CASSYYTGPGQPQHF
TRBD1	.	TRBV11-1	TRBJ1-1	TGTGCCAGCAGCGAGACCCGACAGGGTACTGAAGCTTTCTTT	CASSETRQGTEAFF